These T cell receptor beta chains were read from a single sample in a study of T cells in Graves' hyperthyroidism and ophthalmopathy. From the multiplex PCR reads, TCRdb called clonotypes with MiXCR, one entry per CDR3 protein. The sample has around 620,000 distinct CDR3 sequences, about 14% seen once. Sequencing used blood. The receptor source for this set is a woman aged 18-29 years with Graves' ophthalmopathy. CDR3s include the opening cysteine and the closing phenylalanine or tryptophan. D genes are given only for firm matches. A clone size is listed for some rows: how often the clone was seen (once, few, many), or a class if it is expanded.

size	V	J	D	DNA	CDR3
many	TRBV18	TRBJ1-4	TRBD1	TGTGCCAGCTCATTCGGACAGGGGAGTGAAAAACTGTTTTTT	CASSFGQGSEKLFF
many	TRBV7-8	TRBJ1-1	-	TGTGCCAGCAGCTTAGTTGAGGGAATCACTGAAGCTTTCTTT	CASSLVEGITEAFF
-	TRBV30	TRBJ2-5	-	TGTGCCTGGAGTGTACATGGCAGCGCTACCAACTTC	CAWSVHGSATNF
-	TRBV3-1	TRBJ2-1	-	TGTGCCAGCAGCCCCTTCGGGGTTACCTACAATGAGCAGTTCTTC	CASSPFGVTYNEQFF
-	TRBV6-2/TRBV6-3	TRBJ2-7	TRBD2	TGTGCCAGCACTCCTACTGCGGGGGTCTACGAGCAGTACTTC	CASTPTAGVYEQYF
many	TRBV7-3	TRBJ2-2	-	TGTGCCAGCTCACCACCCACCGGGGAGCTGTTTTTT	CASSPPTGELFF
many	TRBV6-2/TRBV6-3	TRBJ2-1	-	TGTGCCAGCAGTTACCCCGGGCTAGCGCTCGGCAATGAGCAGTTCTTC	CASSYPGLALGNEQFF
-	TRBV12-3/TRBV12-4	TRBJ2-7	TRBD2	TGTGCCAGCAGCGTCAAGCGGGAGACCCACGAGCAGTACTTC	CASSVKRETHEQYF
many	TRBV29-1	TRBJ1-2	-	TGCAGCGTTGAACCAGAAAACTATGGCTACACCTTC	CSVEPENYGYTF
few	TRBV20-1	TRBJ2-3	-	TGCAGTGCTAGTAGGCTCTCGGGACTCAACACAGATACGCAGTATTTT	CSASRLSGLNTDTQYF
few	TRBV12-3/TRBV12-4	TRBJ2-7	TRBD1	TGTGCCAGCAGTCCCGCTCCGGGACAGGATCCCTTTAACTCCTACGAGCAGTACTTC	CASSPAPGQDPFNSYEQYF
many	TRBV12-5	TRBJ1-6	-	TGTGCTAGTGGTTTGAGCCCGTATTCACCCCTCCACTTT	CASGLSPYSPLHF
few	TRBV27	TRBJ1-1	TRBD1	TGTGCCAGCAGACAAACAGGGGGCAGTGCTTTCTTT	CASRQTGGSAFF
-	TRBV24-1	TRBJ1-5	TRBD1	TGTGCCACCAGTGGAGGACAGGGGACGCAGCCCCAGCATTTT	CATSGGQGTQPQHF
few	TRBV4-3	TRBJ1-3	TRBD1	TGCGCCAGCAGCCTATCCGGGACAGGGGTCTCTGGAAACACCATATATTTT	CASSLSGTGVSGNTIYF
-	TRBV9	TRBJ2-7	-	TGTGCCAGCAGCGGCCCCGGGGGAAAGTACGAGCAGTACTTC	CASSGPGGKYEQYF
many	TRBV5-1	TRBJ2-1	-	TGCGCCAGCAGCTTGGAATTGGCAGGGGGGTCCTACAATGAGCAGTTCTTC	CASSLELAGGSYNEQFF
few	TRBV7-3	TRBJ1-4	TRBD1	TGTGCCAGCAGCCGGGACAGGGGTGAAAAACTGTTTTTT	CASSRDRGEKLFF
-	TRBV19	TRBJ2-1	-	TGTGCCAGTAGTACCCTAGGCCAGGAGCAGTTCTTC	CASSTLGQEQFF
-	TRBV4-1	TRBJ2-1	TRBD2	TGCGCCAGCAGGGGACTAGCATGGGAGCAGTTCTTC	CASRGLAWEQFF
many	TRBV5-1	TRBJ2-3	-	TGCGCCAGCAGCTTGTGGGTGGACGGCGCAGATACGCAGTATTTT	CASSLWVDGADTQYF
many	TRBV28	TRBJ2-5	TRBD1	TGTGCCAGCAGTTTAGGGGACAGGGTTCAGACCCAGTACTTC	CASSLGDRVQTQYF
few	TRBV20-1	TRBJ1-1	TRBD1	TGCAGTGCTAGGGGGACAGGGAAGGACACTGAAGCTTTCTTT	CSARGTGKDTEAFF
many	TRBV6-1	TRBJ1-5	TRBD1	TGTGCCAGCAGTGAATCCGGGACAGGGCTTCAGCCCCAGCATTTT	CASSESGTGLQPQHF
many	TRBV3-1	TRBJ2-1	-	TGTGCCAGCAGCCCGACAAGTAATTCCTACAATGAGCAGTTCTTC	CASSPTSNSYNEQFF
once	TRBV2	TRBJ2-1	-	TGCGCCAGCGAAGCCTATGGAACCGGAGAGCAGTTCTTC	CASEAYGTGEQFF
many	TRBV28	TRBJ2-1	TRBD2	TGTGCCAGCAGTCCCTGGACTAGCCTCAATGAGCAGTTCTTC	CASSPWTSLNEQFF
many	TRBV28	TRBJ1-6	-	TGTGCCAGCAGTTTATTGACAGAAAATTCACCCCTCCACTTT	CASSLLTENSPLHF
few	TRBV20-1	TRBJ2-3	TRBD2	TGCAGTGGCCTAGCGGGAGGGCGAGCCCCGCAGTATTTT	CSGLAGGRAPQYF